Listed below are T cell receptor beta chains from one sample, sequenced in a study of blood T cells in healthy people across ages. TCRdb analysed the 5' RACE reads with MiXCR anew, one entry per CDR3 protein. The sample lists roughly 800,000 distinct CDR3 sequences; about 37% were seen once. Sequences were obtained from blood. The receptors come from a young man in good health. Each CDR3 is given with its conserved first and last residue. Fields, in order: D gene, clone size, V gene, J gene, CDR3 DNA, CDR3 protein. The D gene is left open where the match is weak. The listing skips clone size in some rows; elsewhere it reads once, few, many or a size class.

d_gene: -; abundance: few; v_gene: TRBV20-1; j_gene: TRBJ2-7; CDR3nt: TGCAGTGCTAGAGATGGCCCGGGCGGGGCAAGATACGAGCAGTACTTC; CDR3aa: CSARDGPGGARYEQYF
d_gene: TRBD1; abundance: -; v_gene: TRBV5-1; j_gene: TRBJ2-2; CDR3nt: TGCGCCAGCAGCCTCAGGGGGTCTGCCGGGGAGCTGTTTTTT; CDR3aa: CASSLRGSAGELFF
d_gene: -; abundance: many; v_gene: TRBV7-9; j_gene: TRBJ1-2; CDR3nt: TGTGCCAGCAGCCTCGAATCTTTTGGCTACACCTTC; CDR3aa: CASSLESFGYTF
d_gene: -; abundance: few; v_gene: TRBV6-2/TRBV6-3; j_gene: TRBJ1-5; CDR3nt: TGTGCCAGCAGAATGGGCAATCAGCCCCAGCATTTT; CDR3aa: CASRMGNQPQHF
d_gene: TRBD1; abundance: -; v_gene: TRBV20-1; j_gene: TRBJ1-5; CDR3nt: TGCAGTGCTAGCGGGACAGGGGCTTATAGCAATCAGCCCCAGCATTTT; CDR3aa: CSASGTGAYSNQPQHF
d_gene: -; abundance: -; v_gene: TRBV3-1; j_gene: TRBJ2-5; CDR3nt: TGTGCCAGCAGCCCACGGGACCCCAACGCGCAGTACCAAGAGACCCAGTACTTC; CDR3aa: CASSPRDPNAQYQETQYF
d_gene: -; abundance: many; v_gene: TRBV7-3; j_gene: TRBJ2-1; CDR3nt: TGTGCCAGCAGCTTAAGCGGGGACTCCTACAATGAGCAGTTCTTC; CDR3aa: CASSLSGDSYNEQFF
d_gene: -; abundance: many; v_gene: TRBV6-5; j_gene: TRBJ2-5; CDR3nt: TGTGCCAGCAGCGCCCCGGGGCTCCAAGAGACCCAGTACTTC; CDR3aa: CASSAPGLQETQYF
d_gene: -; abundance: -; v_gene: TRBV12-3/TRBV12-4; j_gene: TRBJ1-2; CDR3nt: TGTGCCAGCAGTTTGATGGACACCACCTTC; CDR3aa: CASSLMDTTF
d_gene: -; abundance: -; v_gene: TRBV7-2; j_gene: TRBJ1-2; CDR3nt: TGTGCCAGCAGCTTAGCGGCTGATCGGGGCAACCTTTATGGCTACACCTTC; CDR3aa: CASSLAADRGNLYGYTF
d_gene: -; abundance: many; v_gene: TRBV5-6; j_gene: TRBJ2-5; CDR3nt: TGTGCCAGCAGTTTCCGAGAAGCGGGTATGGGGACCCAGTACTTC; CDR3aa: CASSFREAGMGTQYF
d_gene: TRBD2; abundance: -; v_gene: TRBV28; j_gene: TRBJ2-5; CDR3nt: TGTGCCAACCAAGGACTAGCGATCCAAGAGACCCAGTACTTC; CDR3aa: CANQGLAIQETQYF
d_gene: -; abundance: few; v_gene: TRBV27; j_gene: TRBJ2-6; CDR3nt: TGTGCCAGCAGTTTATCAGTTTACTCTGGGGCCAACGTCCTGACTTTC; CDR3aa: CASSLSVYSGANVLTF
d_gene: TRBD2; abundance: -; v_gene: TRBV11-3; j_gene: TRBJ2-1; CDR3nt: TGTGCCAGCAGCTTAGATGGACTAGCGGGCGACAATGAGCAGTTCTTC; CDR3aa: CASSLDGLAGDNEQFF
d_gene: -; abundance: -; v_gene: TRBV6-5; j_gene: TRBJ1-2; CDR3nt: TGTGCCAGCAGTAGCCAGCCCTCGGAAGGCTACACCTTC; CDR3aa: CASSSQPSEGYTF
d_gene: -; abundance: -; v_gene: TRBV20-1; j_gene: TRBJ2-7; CDR3nt: TGCAGTGCCTCCGGGGGCCTTAGCTCCTACGAGCAGTACTTC; CDR3aa: CSASGGLSSYEQYF
d_gene: -; abundance: few; v_gene: TRBV4-1; j_gene: TRBJ1-2; CDR3nt: TGCGCCAGCAGCCCACCCGATCCCCGGGGGGGCTACACCTTC; CDR3aa: CASSPPDPRGGYTF
d_gene: -; abundance: -; v_gene: TRBV12-3/TRBV12-4; j_gene: TRBJ2-1; CDR3nt: TGTGCCAGCACCGAAGGCTACAGCTCCTACAATGAGCGGTTCTTC; CDR3aa: CASTEGYSSYNERFF
d_gene: TRBD1; abundance: -; v_gene: TRBV10-3; j_gene: TRBJ2-1; CDR3nt: TGTGCCATCACTCCGGGACAGGGAAACAATGAGCAGTTCTTC; CDR3aa: CAITPGQGNNEQFF
d_gene: TRBD1; abundance: few; v_gene: TRBV29-1; j_gene: TRBJ2-5; CDR3nt: TGCAGCGTGTATGACAGGGCCCTCGGAGAGACCCAGTACTTC; CDR3aa: CSVYDRALGETQYF
d_gene: TRBD1; abundance: few; v_gene: TRBV20-1; j_gene: TRBJ2-1; CDR3nt: TGCAGTGCTAGAGGGCCAAGGACAGGGACCTACAATGAGCAGTTCTTC; CDR3aa: CSARGPRTGTYNEQFF
d_gene: -; abundance: many; v_gene: TRBV20-1; j_gene: TRBJ2-7; CDR3nt: TGCAGTGCTAGAGTCGTTAACGAGCAGTACTTC; CDR3aa: CSARVVNEQYF
d_gene: -; abundance: few; v_gene: TRBV2; j_gene: TRBJ2-3; CDR3nt: TGTGCCAACAGTGAAGCGCATAGGACAGTGGCAGATACGCAGTATTTT; CDR3aa: CANSEAHRTVADTQYF
d_gene: -; abundance: -; v_gene: TRBV20-1; j_gene: TRBJ1-2; CDR3nt: TGCAGTGCCCGGGGGGGCGAACCCGGGCCTAATGGCTACACCTTC; CDR3aa: CSARGGEPGPNGYTF
d_gene: -; abundance: -; v_gene: TRBV7-2; j_gene: TRBJ1-2; CDR3nt: TGTGCCAGCAGCGCTCCCGGGGTGACCCCAGGTGCTAACTATGGCTACACCTTC; CDR3aa: CASSAPGVTPGANYGYTF
d_gene: -; abundance: few; v_gene: TRBV25-1; j_gene: TRBJ1-4; CDR3nt: TGTGCCAGCAGCCTAAGGGGCCGGGGACATGAAAAACTGTTTTTT; CDR3aa: CASSLRGRGHEKLFF
d_gene: -; abundance: few; v_gene: TRBV20-1; j_gene: TRBJ2-7; CDR3nt: TGCAGTGCTAAGGACAGCTACGAGCAGTACTTC; CDR3aa: CSAKDSYEQYF
d_gene: TRBD2; abundance: -; v_gene: TRBV7-2; j_gene: TRBJ2-3; CDR3nt: TGTGCCAGCAGCTTTCAAAATAGCGGGGGCACAGATACGCAGTATTTT; CDR3aa: CASSFQNSGGTDTQYF
d_gene: TRBD1; abundance: few; v_gene: TRBV2; j_gene: TRBJ2-3; CDR3nt: TGTGCCAGCAGACTTGGACAGGGGTTACGGGCAGATACGCAGTATTTT; CDR3aa: CASRLGQGLRADTQYF
d_gene: -; abundance: -; v_gene: TRBV20-1; j_gene: TRBJ2-7; CDR3nt: TGCAGTGCTAGAGGGAACCGTGTCGAGCAGTACTTC; CDR3aa: CSARGNRVEQYF
d_gene: TRBD2; abundance: few; v_gene: TRBV25-1; j_gene: TRBJ2-7; CDR3nt: TGTGCCACCCATAGCGGGGCGCTCTACAATGAGCAGTACTTC; CDR3aa: CATHSGALYNEQYF
d_gene: -; abundance: few; v_gene: TRBV10-3; j_gene: TRBJ2-6; CDR3nt: TGTGCCATCAGTGAGCCGAGACAGGACTTCTCTGGGGCCAACGTCCTGACTTTC; CDR3aa: CAISEPRQDFSGANVLTF
d_gene: -; abundance: few; v_gene: TRBV7-8; j_gene: TRBJ1-5; CDR3nt: TGTGCCAGCAGCCCCCCAGTGGGCAATCAGCCCCAGCATTTT; CDR3aa: CASSPPVGNQPQHF
d_gene: -; abundance: -; v_gene: TRBV27; j_gene: TRBJ2-1; CDR3nt: TGTGCCAGCGGCCGGGGCAGCTCCTACAATGAGCAGTTCTTC; CDR3aa: CASGRGSSYNEQFF
d_gene: TRBD2; abundance: -; v_gene: TRBV7-8; j_gene: TRBJ2-5; CDR3nt: TGTGCCAGCAGCTTAAGCCCCCCGGGACTAGCGGGAGTCGCCGGAGGCCAAGAGACCCAGTACTTC; CDR3aa: CASSLSPPGLAGVAGGQETQYF
d_gene: -; abundance: -; v_gene: TRBV5-1; j_gene: TRBJ1-1; CDR3nt: TGCGCCAGCAGCGCTCCAGCTCCAGCCACTGAAGCTTTCTTT; CDR3aa: CASSAPAPATEAFF
d_gene: -; abundance: few; v_gene: TRBV12-3/TRBV12-4; j_gene: TRBJ1-1; CDR3nt: TGTGCCAGCAGTTCTAGGCCCATGAACACTGAAGCTTTCTTT; CDR3aa: CASSSRPMNTEAFF
d_gene: TRBD1; abundance: -; v_gene: TRBV28; j_gene: TRBJ2-3; CDR3nt: TGTGTCAGCAGTTATCCGGGACAGAGCACAGATACGCAGTATTTT; CDR3aa: CVSSYPGQSTDTQYF
d_gene: -; abundance: -; v_gene: TRBV21-1; j_gene: TRBJ1-2; CDR3nt: TGTGCCAGCAGCCCCGCAAATGGACAGGGAGCCTATGGCTACACCTTC; CDR3aa: CASSPANGQGAYGYTF
d_gene: -; abundance: -; v_gene: TRBV15; j_gene: TRBJ1-2; CDR3nt: TGTGCCACCACTCAGCGGGAGGCACCTAACTATGGCTACACCTTC; CDR3aa: CATTQREAPNYGYTF
d_gene: TRBD2; abundance: -; v_gene: TRBV7-9; j_gene: TRBJ2-5; CDR3nt: TGTGCCAGCAGCTCGGGACGAGCGGGGCCTGCGCAAGAGACCCAGTACTTC; CDR3aa: CASSSGRAGPAQETQYF
d_gene: TRBD1; abundance: few; v_gene: TRBV5-1; j_gene: TRBJ2-2; CDR3nt: TGCGCCAGCAGCTTCAGGGGGCCCGGGGAGCTGTTTTTT; CDR3aa: CASSFRGPGELFF